This TCR beta chain derives from a study of T cells in localized non-small cell lung cancer. Profiling relied on immunoSEQ multiplex PCR, and the TCRdb table lists in-frame clones only, not all of them. Of tens of thousands of clones listed, roughly 87% were seen once; the top ten hold 15% to 20%. Findings and limits, study-wide: A raised T cell density in blood coincided with lengthier overall survival.

There are 15 residues in the CDR3. CDR1 and CDR2 (germline): SGHTA, FQGNSA. V was trimmed by 6 bases and J by 4 bases, leaving 18 bases between them. Comment on this clone: Its specificity is unknown.

The sequence was obtained from a man aged 40 to 70 with stage III lung adenocarcinoma. The material sequenced was peripheral blood mononuclear cells, taken before any cancer treatment. V gene TRBV7-2 combines with J gene TRBJ1-1, with D possibly TRBD1 on 5 matching bases. The CDR3 spells CASSRDGGVGTEAFF. The CDR3 bases are TGTGCCAGCAGTCGGGACGGGGGGGTTGGCACTGAAGCTTTCTTT. The complete variable domain, with remaining parts taken from reference TRBV7-2 and TRBJ1-1, reads GAGVSQSPSNKVTEKGKDVELRCDPISGHTALYWYRQSLGQGLEFLIYFQGNSAPDKSGLPSDRFSAERTGGSVSTLTIQRTQQEDSAVYLCASSRDGGVGTEAFFGQGTRLTVV.